This T cell receptor beta chain emerged from a study of CD8 T cells in ankylosing spondylitis (dated by TCRdb to the late 2010s). With respect to the entire study: To find TCR variants linked to disease, the study profiled T cell receptor beta repertoires in ankylosing spondylitis patients and healthy donors. Samples of peripheral blood were taken, and for ankylosing spondylitis patients, synovial fluid was collected as well. In total, the full study cohort was made up of 85 to 140 healthy donors and 25 to 30 ankylosing spondylitis patients.

The run used an Illumina HiSeq 2500. TCR beta libraries were prepared by quantitative 5'-RACE with molecular barcodes. Processing in the source paper ran as follows. To identify disease-linked TCR variants, a new computational method was used, one built on a probabilistic model of VDJ rearrangement. TCRdb ran its own pipeline on the public reads, namely fastp trimming at Q25 and MiXCR clone calling, and kept in-frame beta chains. CDR3 protein duplicates are merged, each entry listing the most common genes and DNA. These V and J calls are TCRdb output, not the study's own analysis. The sample data list hundreds of thousands of distinct CDR3 sequences, and more than 15% of these were observed just once. The ten largest clones take up over 0.9% of the sample. Results and caveats for the whole study, not just this receptor: Significant enrichment of the disease-linked clones was reported in matched synovial fluid samples from ankylosing spondylitis patients. Some of the motif variants had been reported before in the synovial fluid and blood of reactive arthritis patients, a finding that suggests common disease-initiation mechanisms. A TCR beta motif made up of eight or nine highly homologous amino acid variants appeared to be characteristic of blood from ankylosing spondylitis patients. A CD8+ phenotype was shown by the disease-linked clones, which were found at relatively low frequencies in peripheral blood.

The CDR3 runs 15 amino acids, cysteine and phenylalanine included. The DNA shown is the 45-base CDR3, in frame from base 1. From V the trimming removes 4 bases and from J it removes 9 bases, while the gene matches leave 9 bases of the junction unaccounted for. The germline V gene (reference sequence) provides CDR1 LGHDT and CDR2 YNNKEL. Concerning this clonotype: This receptor's antigen is unknown. Per-nucleotide qualities are absent, and no much larger clonotype sits a single base away.

The sample comprised blood, either unsorted or a sorted T cell fraction (not recorded which). The chain links TRBV3-1 with TRBJ2-1, and 10 junction bases match TRBD2. The source is a male donor with ankylosing spondylitis. The sequence in DNA is TGTGCCAGCAGCCGAAGAACTAGCGGGAAAACTGAGCAGTTCTTC. It translates to CASSRRTSGKTEQFF.